This TCR beta chain is drawn from a study of identical twins. V dropped 1 base and J dropped 4 bases, with 10 bases sitting between them. This CDR3 is built from 13 residues. The germline V gene encodes CDR1 DFQATT and CDR2 SNEGSKA (reference sequence). Study-wide results and caveats: The same donors were not followed; conclusions instead depended on cross-sectional statistical analysis. Among monozygotic twins, out-of-frame TCR alpha sharing exceeded what models predicted.

Template switching added a universal primer binding site, and final cDNA carried unique molecular identifiers. TCRdb called the 5' RACE reads again in MiXCR, with one record for every CDR3 protein. This sample has some 1,600,000 distinct CDR3 sequences, with roughly a third found just once. This clonotype was found a few times. Its antigen is unidentified. The sequence derives from a newborn girl in good health. The genes are TRBV20-1 and TRBJ1-1, with D possibly being TRBD1 (6 bases). Sample: cord blood. This CDR3 is CSARVLRGTEAFF. The CDR3 DNA sequence: TGCAGTGCTAGAGTCCTCAGGGGCACTGAAGCTTTCTTT.